This T cell receptor (beta chain) was sequenced during a study of blood T cell repertoires in COVID-19. Overall study: COVID-19 samples from acute and convalescent phases originated in the United States, Italy and Spain. T cells, B-cell-depleted T cells, or PBMCs supplied cDNA or gDNA.

The CDR3 is 13 amino acids. Losses at the gene ends were 6 bases for V and 2 bases for J; bases not matched to a gene: 3. The germline V gene has CDR1 MGHRA and CDR2 YSYEKL. As handled by the study authors: Using reference gene primer amplification, nucleated cell counts were estimated. Data came from immunoSEQ multiplex PCR; TCRdb stores just in-frame clones and leaves some out. That table furnishes V, J and clone size, whereas the DNA furnished D and trimming. This table has under 200,000 clones, about 85% appearing once. The V and J genes are TRBV4-1 and TRBJ1-2, with TRBD1 matching over 7 bases. This sequence was found in a man aged 60 to 69 with active or convalescent COVID-19. Sequences were obtained from peripheral blood. CDR3 loop: CASSETGNYGYTF. CDR3 DNA sequence: TGCGCCAGCAGTGAGACAGGGAACTATGGCTACACCTTC.